This T cell receptor (beta chain) was recorded in a study of vaccination effects on CD4 cells after COVID-19. Study-level points and caveats: After vaccination, at late timepoints, clones induced by infection and by vaccine contracted markedly.

On this clone itself: Its antigen is currently unknown.

Some clones are missing from TCRdb's copy, which holds only in-frame ones; the method was immunoSEQ multiplex PCR. The sample yields tens of thousands of clones, approximately 79% seen once. Germline V gene data show CDR1 as KGHDR and CDR2 as SFDVKD. Trimming pared 5 bases from V and 4 bases from J, leaving 4 bases between. This CDR3 spans 11 amino acids. Antigen-specific CD4+ T cells were expanded with viral peptide pools in the ViraFEST assay before sequencing. Subsequent to about 10 days of culture, CD4+ T cells were isolated. Nucleocapsid antibodies stayed negative before and after vaccination, showing no earlier SARS-CoV-2 infection.

The chain joins TRBV24-1 to TRBJ1-2; D remains ambiguous. Specimen: CD4+ T cells from PBMCs cultured with HCoV-OC43 spike peptides, collected before COVID-19 vaccination. The subset denotes: HCoV-OC43 spike overlapping peptide pool stimulation. This TCR was recovered from a human donor who received a COVID-19 vaccine. DNA for the CDR3: TGTGCCACCAGTGGGGGCTATGGCTACACCTTC. This sequence encodes CATSGGYGYTF.